This T cell receptor (beta chain) was documented in a study of T cell repertoires in cytomegalovirus infection. The overall study: Indications of both CMV infection and matching HLA type were provided by public TCR beta signatures.

Findings and limits, study-wide: CMV-specific TCR beta clonotypes restricted by HLA-C were the ones dominating the ex vivo response. Identification of carriers of CMV plus the relevant HLA was performed using cumulative public TCR beta family frequency.

A note on this clonotype: Its antigen is still unknown.

From the reads, TCRdb called clonotypes with MiXCR, one entry per CDR3 protein. The sample includes hundreds of thousands of distinct CDR3 sequences, 30% to 40% of them seen just once. The ends were cut back, 1 base at V and 4 bases at J, with 6 bases in the middle. Germline CDR1 is MNHEY and CDR2 is SMNVEV (reference sequence). The CDR3 has 13 residues. Here the sequenced sample was cultured PBMCs, taken from culture after CMV antigen stimulation. The clonotype originates from a human donor in good health (CMV status not recorded). Some clones in this sample may be carry-over from other donors' samples. The V call is TRBV27, the J call TRBJ2-3; D call uncertain. CDR3 protein: CASSLWVADTQYF. CDR3 sequence (DNA): TGTGCCAGCAGTTTATGGGTGGCAGATACGCAGTATTTT.